This passage covers 23 T cell receptor beta chains from one sample sequenced in a study of spatial heterogeneity in lung cancer. This sample's time point: sample taken at primary tumor resection. Unsorted whole RNA of tumor, nontumor lung or frozen PBMC was sequenced. TCRdb re-called the 5' RACE reads with MiXCR, one entry per CDR3 protein. The sample contains some 47,000 distinct CDR3 sequences, less than 9% of which appear only once. This sample comprised PBMCs, obtained at surgery. The source of these receptors is a female donor with early-stage non-small cell lung cancer.

This clonotype was observed many times. This chain uses TRBV7-9 with TRBJ1-5; possible D gene TRBD1, 6 bases. The CDR3 length is 16 residues. Germline CDR1 is SEHNR and CDR2 is FQNEAQ (reference sequence). The V and J ends lost 4 bases and 0 bases respectively, with 13 bases between them. The CDR3 here is CASSSGQKYSNQPQHF. CDR3 DNA: TGTGCCAGCAGCTCCGGACAGAAGTATAGCAATCAGCCCCAGCATTTT.

In this sample, this clonotype turned up many times. The V call is TRBV20-1, the J call TRBJ2-1; 15 nucleotides match TRBD2. The CDR3 is 16 residues long. The germline gives CDR1 DFQATT, CDR2 SNEGSKA (reference sequence). V shed 6 bases, J shed 8 bases, and the junction held 11 bases outside the gene matches. As DNA, the CDR3 is TGCAGTGCCCCACGGACTAGCGGGGGGGCAAGGTATGAGCAGTTCTTC. Protein: CSAPRTSGGARYEQFF.

This clonotype was seen ten or more times. The chain employs TRBV7-2 and TRBJ2-7; D is undetermined. The CDR3 extends over 14 amino acids. Germline V gene lookup returns CDR1 SGHTA and CDR2 FQGNSA. V lost 0 bases and J lost 1, with 7 bases in between. The CDR3 DNA reads as TGTGCCAGCAGCTTAGCGTCTTATTCCTACGAGCAGTACTTC. The encoded protein is CASSLASYSYEQYF.

This clonotype has just a few counts. The V and J genes are TRBV4-3 and TRBJ2-3, with 9 bases lining up with TRBD2. With 0 bases clipped from V and 6 bases from J, the junction kept 7 bases outside the gene matches. The CDR3 is made up of 16 amino acids. Germline assignment: CDR1 LGHNA and CDR2 YSLEER. CDR3 in amino acids: CASSQEGRGGADTQYF. CDR3 sequence (DNA): TGCGCCAGCAGCCAAGAAGGGCGGGGGGGCGCGGATACGCAGTATTTT.

Ten or more counts support this clonotype. V usage is TRBV29-1 and J usage is TRBJ2-3, with D perhaps TRBD2 (6 bases). Germline V gene lookup returns CDR1 SQVTM and CDR2 ANQGSEA. V shed 1 base and J shed 9 bases, with 20 bases lying between them. CDR3 size: 15 residues. This CDR3 is CSVEGPQGGTKTQYF. CDR3 coding DNA: TGCAGCGTTGAAGGTCCCCAGGGAGGCACCAAAACGCAGTATTTT.

The V call is TRBV20-1, the J call TRBJ1-6; the D gene is possibly TRBD1 (5 bases). Per germline, CDR1 DFQATT and CDR2 SNEGSKA (reference sequence). The V and J ends lost 5 bases and 9 bases respectively, with 17 bases between them. The CDR3 runs to 14 residues. The DNA of the CDR3 is TGCAGTGCTCATCGTGGGACGTCTGGTTCACCCCTCCACTTT. This encodes CSAHRGTSGSPLHF.

This clonotype appeared many times. The chain carries TRBV4-2 and TRBJ2-5; no firm D call. This CDR3 has 14 residues. CDR1 and CDR2 (germline): LGHNA, YNFKEQ. V lost 0 bases to trimming and J lost 4 bases, with 9 bases between them. DNA of the CDR3: TGTGCCAGCAGCCAAGAGAGTCCTGGAGAGACCCAGTACTTC. Its protein is CASSQESPGETQYF.

This clonotype was found a few times. The gene calls are TRBV20-1 and TRBJ1-4; D ambiguous. The germline V gene encodes CDR1 DFQATT and CDR2 SNEGSKA (reference sequence). V was cut by 0 bases and J by 7 bases, with 6 bases left in between. This CDR3 has 12 residues. The CDR3, as DNA: TGCAGTGCTAGAGACAACAGTGAAAAACTGTTTTTT. It is translated as CSARDNSEKLFF.

This chain joins TRBV28 and TRBJ2-5; D is possibly TRBD2 (6 bases). This CDR3 has 17 amino acids. Germline-derived CDR1 and CDR2 are MDHEN and SYDVKM. V was clipped by 6 bases and J by 1 base, with 21 bases between them. The DNA for the CDR3 is TGTGCCAGCAGGCGGGAAATTGACGTGGGGTCCCAAGAGACCCAGTACTTC. Translated, it gives CASRREIDVGSQETQYF.

This clonotype was recorded many times. The rearrangement joins TRBV6-6 to TRBJ2-7; TRBD1 or TRBD2 may be the D gene (5 bases each). This CDR3 is built from 14 residues. V was pared by 2 bases and J by 7 bases, with 15 bases between. Germline V lookup: CDR1 MNHNY, CDR2 SVGAGI (reference sequence). In nucleotides, the CDR3 is TGTGCCAGCAGTTACGGGGGACGGGTCGGGGAGCAGTACTTC. Protein sequence: CASSYGGRVGEQYF.

This clonotype was counted ten times or more. V is TRBV7-2 and J is TRBJ1-5; D is unresolved. Germline V gene lookup returns CDR1 SGHTA and CDR2 FQGNSA. This CDR3 has 14 amino acids. Trimming removed 1 base at V and 3 bases at J, with 7 bases between. The CDR3 region is CASSLEGSNQPQHF. The CDR3 nucleotides are TGTGCCAGCAGCTTAGAGGGATCCAATCAGCCCCAGCATTTT.

This clonotype was seen a handful of times. The V gene is TRBV28, the J gene TRBJ2-7; no clear D gene. CDR1 is MDHEN, CDR2 SYDVKM, per germline. The CDR3 has 14 amino acids. The germline V and J ends were trimmed by 1 base and 6 bases, with 13 bases remaining between them. The CDR3 DNA follows: TGTGCCAGCAGTTTATCCCCTAGAGGCTTCGAGCAGTACTTC. Translation: CASSLSPRGFEQYF.

The chain combines TRBV5-1 with TRBJ2-1; D not resolved. CDR1 and CDR2 (germline): SGHRS, YFSETQ. This CDR3 has 13 residues. V was pared by 0 bases and J by 10 bases, with 11 bases between. As DNA, the CDR3 is TGCGCCAGCAGCTTGGGGCTGGGGTTCGAGCAGTTCTTC. Its protein product is CASSLGLGFEQFF.

This sequence joins TRBV4-2 and TRBJ2-7; no definite D call. Germline V gives CDR1 LGHNA, CDR2 YNFKEQ. This CDR3 has 16 residues. V shed 0 bases and J shed 3 bases, with 15 bases lying between them. The CDR3 sequence is CASSQDLNDPFYEQYF. Here the CDR3 DNA reads TGTGCCAGCAGCCAAGATCTAAATGATCCTTTCTACGAGCAGTACTTC.

The V and J genes are TRBV5-1 and TRBJ1-4; 8 nucleotides agree with TRBD1. Trimming took 0 bases from V and 7 from J; bases not matched to a gene: 5. This CDR3 comprises 15 residues. Germline CDR1 is SGHRS and CDR2 is YFSETQ. CDR3 DNA sequence: TGCGCCAGCAGCTTGGAGGACAGGGCCTCTGAAAAACTGTTTTTT. Translation: CASSLEDRASEKLFF.

This chain uses TRBV12-3 or TRBV12-4 with TRBJ1-5; D not certain. V was trimmed by 3 bases and J by 3 bases, leaving 15 bases between them. The CDR3 sequence is 16 residues long. Here the CDR3 reads CASSLIRRGYNQPQHF. In nucleotides, the CDR3 is TGTGCCAGCAGTTTGATTCGGCGAGGATACAATCAGCCCCAGCATTTT.

This clonotype has more than one count but fewer than ten. This sequence joins TRBV3-1 and TRBJ2-1; possibly TRBD2 for D (5 bases). V shed 2 bases and J shed 7 bases, with 21 bases lying between them. CDR3 length: 17 residues. Germline V gene data show CDR1 as LGHDT and CDR2 as YNNKEL (reference sequence). CDR3 nucleotides: TGTGCCAGCAGCCAAAAGGCCGGGAAGAGGATTATTAATGAGCAGTTCTTC. This sequence encodes CASSQKAGKRIINEQFF.

In its sample, this clonotype was seen many times. The chain employs TRBV14 and TRBJ2-5; the match to TRBD2 covers 7 bases. In germline, CDR1 is SGHDN, CDR2 FVKESK. The CDR3 contains 14 residues. Trimming removed 1 base from V and 5 bases from J; junction bases left unmatched: 4. The CDR3: CASSQGLAGETQYF. The CDR3 DNA sequence: TGTGCCAGCAGCCAAGGACTAGCTGGGGAGACCCAGTACTTC.

This sequence joins TRBV24-1 and TRBJ1-5; weak D call: TRBD1 (5 bases). The germline V and J ends were trimmed by 5 bases and 6 bases, with 13 bases remaining between them. Per germline, CDR1 KGHDR and CDR2 SFDVKD. The CDR3 has 14 residues. The CDR3 spells CATSGPGEFQPQHF. CDR3 nucleotide sequence: TGTGCCACCAGTGGACCGGGGGAATTTCAGCCCCAGCATTTT.

This sequence joins TRBV12-3 or TRBV12-4 and TRBJ2-1, with 10 nucleotides matching TRBD2. This CDR3 region has 11 residues. Unmatched junction bases numbered 0, after V lost 6 bases and J lost 10 bases. The CDR3 reads CASRLAGEQFF. The CDR3 nucleotides are TGTGCCAGCAGACTAGCGGGGGAGCAGTTCTTC.

This clonotype was seen many times. The CDR3 spells CASSNPGETQYF. Here the CDR3 DNA reads TGTGCCAGCAGCAACCCTGGGGAGACCCAGTACTTC. The V and J genes are TRBV5-4 and TRBJ2-5; no clear D gene. V lost 4 bases to trimming and J lost 5 bases, with 9 bases between them. This CDR3 is 12 amino acids long. CDR1 and CDR2 from the germline V gene are SGHNT and YYREEE (reference sequence).

The chain couples TRBV6-5 to TRBJ2-7; no reliable D call. Germline CDR1 is MNHEY and CDR2 is SVGAGI. The V end lost 0 bases, the J end lost 3 bases, and 6 bases lay between the germline ends. The CDR3 extends over 13 amino acids. CDR3 DNA: TGTGCCAGCAGTTACTCGAATAGCTACGAGCAGTACTTC. It encodes CASSYSNSYEQYF.

The sample holds many counts of this clonotype. This rearrangement joins TRBV28 to TRBJ2-5; 10 positions agree with TRBD2. Germline assignment: CDR1 MDHEN and CDR2 SYDVKM. V trimming: 4 bases; J trimming: 8 bases; junction bases outside the gene matches: 13. This CDR3 has 16 residues. The CDR3 loop reads CASSSFWERGGKTQYF. The CDR3 DNA is TGTGCCAGCAGTTCCTTTTGGGAGCGGGGGGGAAAAACCCAGTACTTC.